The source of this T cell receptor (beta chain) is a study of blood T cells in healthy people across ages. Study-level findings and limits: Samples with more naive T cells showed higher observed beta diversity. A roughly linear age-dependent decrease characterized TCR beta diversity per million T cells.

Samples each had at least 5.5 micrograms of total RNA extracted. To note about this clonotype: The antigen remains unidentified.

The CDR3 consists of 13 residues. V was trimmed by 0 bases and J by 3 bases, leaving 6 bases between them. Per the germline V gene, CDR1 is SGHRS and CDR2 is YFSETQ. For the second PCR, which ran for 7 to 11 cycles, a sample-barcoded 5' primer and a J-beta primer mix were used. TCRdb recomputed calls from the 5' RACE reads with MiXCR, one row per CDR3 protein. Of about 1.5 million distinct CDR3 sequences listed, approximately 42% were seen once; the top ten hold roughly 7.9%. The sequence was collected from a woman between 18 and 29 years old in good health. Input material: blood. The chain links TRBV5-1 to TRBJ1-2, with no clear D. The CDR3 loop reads CASSLVVDYGYTF. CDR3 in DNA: TGCGCCAGCAGCTTGGTGGTGGACTATGGCTACACCTTC. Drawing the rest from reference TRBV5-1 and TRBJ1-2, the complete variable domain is KAGVTQTPRYLIKTRGQQVTLSCSPISGHRSVSWYQQTPGQGLQFLFEYFSETQRNKGNFPGRFSGRQFSNSRSEMNVSTLELGDSALYLCASSLVVDYGYTFGSGTRLTVV.